These T cell receptor beta chains were read from a single sample in a study of blood T cell repertoires in COVID-19. Profiled with immunoSEQ multiplex PCR; TCRdb holds only in-frame clones, not every one. The sample has fewer than 45,000 clones, 88% seen once. Specimen: peripheral blood. The origin of the receptors is a human donor in a cohort sampled during active COVID-19. CDR3s include the opening cysteine and the closing phenylalanine or tryptophan. A D gene is named only where the DNA matches it firmly. Some rows mark clone size as missing; the rest say once, few, many or name a class of expanded clone.

V gene,J gene,D gene,clone size,CDR3 DNA,CDR3 protein
TRBV6-5,TRBJ1-1,.,.,TGTGCCAGCAGTTACTCTGGCGGTTTCGGCACTGAAGCTTTCTTT,CASSYSGGFGTEAFF
TRBV19,TRBJ2-2,TRBD1,.,TGTGCCAGTAGTGTGGGACAGGGTCAACGCGTCACCGGGGAGCTGTTTTTT,CASSVGQGQRVTGELFF
TRBV7-6,TRBJ2-7,.,.,TGTGCCAGCAGCTCAAGCCAGACAGGATCTGGACCCTACGAGCAGTACTTC,CASSSSQTGSGPYEQYF
TRBV12-5,TRBJ1-1,.,.,TGTGCTAGTGGTTTGGTACCGGGGTACACTGAAGCTTTCTTT,CASGLVPGYTEAFF
TRBV4-3,TRBJ2-6,.,.,TGCGCCAGCAGCCAAGGATCGGGATTGAACTCTGGGGCCAACGTCCTGACTTTC,CASSQGSGLNSGANVLTF
TRBV7-9,TRBJ1-4,.,.,TGTGCCAGCAGCTTAGCGGCTACCCGGGGTAATGAAAAACTGTTTTTT,CASSLAATRGNEKLFF
TRBV18,TRBJ2-5,TRBD1,.,TGTGCCAGCTCCCCCGACAGGGAGAGGGGTCGAGAGACCCAGTACTTC,CASSPDRERGRETQYF
TRBV27,TRBJ1-6,TRBD1,.,TGTGCCAGCAGTCCGCGGACAGGGGGGAATTCACCCCTCCACTTT,CASSPRTGGNSPLHF
TRBV9,TRBJ1-1,TRBD1,.,TGTGCCAGCAGCGAGGGGACAGGGTGGCGCACTGAAGCTTTCTTT,CASSEGTGWRTEAFF
TRBV10-2,TRBJ1-6,TRBD1,.,TGCGCCAGCAGAGAACAGGGGAATTCACCCCTCCACTTT,CASREQGNSPLHF
TRBV5-1,TRBJ2-2,TRBD1,once,TGCGCCAGCAGCACATACAGGGGGCCCGGGGAGCTGTTTTTT,CASSTYRGPGELFF
TRBV4-1,TRBJ1-5,TRBD1,.,TGCGCCAGCAGCCTATCCGGGACAGTCAATCAGCCCCAGCATTTT,CASSLSGTVNQPQHF
TRBV7-2,TRBJ2-7,.,.,TGTGCCAGCAGCTCACAGGGATACGAGCAGTACTTC,CASSSQGYEQYF
TRBV4-3,TRBJ1-1,TRBD1,.,TGCGCCAGCAGCCAAGGGACAGGCGGCGGCCTTATGAACACTGAAGCTTTCTTT,CASSQGTGGGLMNTEAFF
TRBV3-1/TRBV3-2,TRBJ1-5,TRBD1,.,TGTGCCAGCAGCCCAAGAATGACCACAGGGGACGAAAGCAATCAGCCCCAGCATTTT,CASSPRMTTGDESNQPQHF
TRBV9,TRBJ2-1,TRBD1,.,TGTGCCAGCAGCGTAGCCCCGGGACAGGGGGAAAATGAGCAGTTCTTC,CASSVAPGQGENEQFF
TRBV7-6,TRBJ2-5,TRBD1,.,TGTGCCAGCAGCCGCGGGACAGGGGGCATGCAAGAGACCCAGTACTTC,CASSRGTGGMQETQYF
TRBV6-2/TRBV6-3,TRBJ2-3,TRBD2,.,TGTGCCAGCAGTTCTCGGACTAGGACCCCTAGGGATACGCAGTATTTT,CASSSRTRTPRDTQYF
TRBV6-2/TRBV6-3,TRBJ2-7,.,.,TGTGCCAGCAGTCCACAGGTTTTCTCCTACGAGCAGTACTTC,CASSPQVFSYEQYF
TRBV19,TRBJ2-7,.,once,TGTGCCAGTATAGCGAACTACGAGCAGTACTTC,CASIANYEQYF
TRBV19,TRBJ1-5,.,.,TGTGCCCCCCCCCACACAGACAGCAATCAGCCCCAGCATTTT,CAPPHTDSNQPQHF
TRBV7-9,TRBJ1-1,.,.,TGTGCCAGCAGCTTCACCGGGGGATCCGAGGCTTTCTTT,CASSFTGGSEAFF
TRBV6-2/TRBV6-3,TRBJ2-2,.,.,TGTGCCAGCAGTTACTCGAGGAGAGATCGGTACACCGGGGAGCTGTTTTTT,CASSYSRRDRYTGELFF
TRBV5-1,TRBJ2-7,.,.,TGCGCCAGCCGGAAGGGGGAACTTTCCTACGAGCAGTACTTC,CASRKGELSYEQYF
TRBV23-1,TRBJ2-7,TRBD1,.,TGCGCCAGCAGTCAACCCGACAGGGCAAGCTCCTACGAGCAGTACTTC,CASSQPDRASSYEQYF
TRBV19,TRBJ1-5,TRBD1,.,TGTGCCAGTAGTATCCGAGGCAGGGGGAGGCCCAATCAGCCCCAGCATTTT,CASSIRGRGRPNQPQHF
TRBV10-3,TRBJ1-1,.,.,TGTGCCACAGGGTGGGGGGGGAACACTGAAGCTTTCTTT,CATGWGGNTEAFF
TRBV27,TRBJ2-1,.,.,TGTGCCAGCACGGTTGGGGGCCCGGAGTACAATGAGCAGTTCTTC,CASTVGGPEYNEQFF
TRBV19,TRBJ1-2,.,.,TGTGCCAGTAAGCAACTCGGAGGGGAGAGCTATGGCTACACCTTC,CASKQLGGESYGYTF
TRBV5-1,TRBJ2-5,TRBD2,.,TGCGCCAGCAGCTCCACGACACTAGCGGGAAAAGAGACCCAGTACTTC,CASSSTTLAGKETQYF
TRBV18,TRBJ2-2,TRBD1,once,TGTGCCAGCTCACCGGGACAGGGCGGGAACACCGGGGAGCTGTTTTTT,CASSPGQGGNTGELFF
TRBV10-3,TRBJ1-2,TRBD1,.,TGTGCCATCAGTCCGGGACAGGGGACGGGCTACACCTTC,CAISPGQGTGYTF
TRBV9,TRBJ1-3,.,.,TGTGCCAGCAGCGCGATGGATTCGACAGCTGGAAACACCATATATTTT,CASSAMDSTAGNTIYF
TRBV7-2,TRBJ1-2,.,.,TGTGCCAGCAGCTTAAGCAGGGGATTCTATGGCTACACCTTC,CASSLSRGFYGYTF
TRBV11-2,TRBJ1-4,.,.,TGTGCCAGCAGCTTTGACAGGCCAGAAAAACTGTTTTTT,CASSFDRPEKLFF
TRBV7-2,TRBJ1-2,.,.,TGTGCCAGCAGCTTAGATACCGTACCGGGCAGGGGAGGCTACACCTTC,CASSLDTVPGRGGYTF
TRBV5-1,TRBJ1-1,.,.,TGCGCCAGCAGCTCCCCAACCGGGGGGAACACTGAAGCTTTCTTT,CASSSPTGGNTEAFF
TRBV7-8,TRBJ2-1,.,.,TGTGCCAGCAGCTTAGAGGGCGGACTAAGCTCCTACAATGAGCAGTTCTTC,CASSLEGGLSSYNEQFF
TRBV7-2,TRBJ2-2,TRBD2,.,TGTGCCAGCATGCTAGCGGGGGCCTCCGGGGAGCTGTTTTTT,CASMLAGASGELFF
TRBV19,TRBJ1-5,.,.,TGTGCCAGTAGTCCCGACAGATTACTTCATCAGCCCCAGCATTTT,CASSPDRLLHQPQHF
TRBV12-5,TRBJ1-3,.,.,TGTGCTAGTGGGTCACAGGGAAACACCATATATTTT,CASGSQGNTIYF
TRBV23-1,TRBJ2-3,TRBD1,.,TGCGCCAGCAGCTTCTTGAGGGGGCCTTATACGCAGTATTTT,CASSFLRGPYTQYF
TRBV11-2,TRBJ2-5,.,.,TGTGCCAGCAGCTTAGGGCCAGAAGAGACCCAGTACTTC,CASSLGPEETQYF
TRBV6-6,TRBJ1-2,.,.,TGTGCCAGCAGTGAGGGTACCTATGGCTACACCTTC,CASSEGTYGYTF
TRBV7-6,TRBJ1-2,TRBD1,.,TGTGCCAGCAGGCCAACAGGGGGCGGTGGCTACACCTTC,CASRPTGGGGYTF
TRBV19,TRBJ1-1,TRBD1,.,TGTGCCAGTAGTACCCGTTGGACAGGGCGGACTGAAGCTTTCTTT,CASSTRWTGRTEAFF
TRBV6-2/TRBV6-3,TRBJ1-6,.,once,TGTGCCAGCAGTTTGCCGACAGCCAGAATTTATAATTCACCCCTCCACTTT,CASSLPTARIYNSPLHF
TRBV7-2,TRBJ2-3,TRBD2,.,TGTGCCAGCAGCTGGCGGCGGGGGGGCCGAGATACGCAGTATTTT,CASSWRRGGRDTQYF
TRBV18,TRBJ2-2,TRBD1,few,TGTGCCAGCTCTCCCGGGACAGGGAACACCGGGGAGCTGTTTTTT,CASSPGTGNTGELFF
TRBV13,TRBJ1-1,.,.,TGTGCCAGCAGCACCAATTGGAGGCGGACTGAAGCTTTCTTT,CASSTNWRRTEAFF
TRBV7-2,TRBJ1-4,.,.,TGTGCCAGCAGTCCAACGAGGTCTAATGAAAAACTGTTTTTT,CASSPTRSNEKLFF